Shown below are 11 T cell receptor beta chains from a single sample sequenced in a study of blood T cell repertoires in COVID-19. Repertoires were generated with immunoSEQ multiplex PCR, while TCRdb's copy carries only in-frame clones and drops some. In the table there are about 250,000 clones, approximately 88% of which are singletons. The sample taken for sequencing was PBMCs or T cells enriched from blood (not recorded which). The receptor source for this set is a woman aged 40 to 50 who had been exposed to COVID-19.

The chain is built from TRBV27 and TRBJ1-5; D may be TRBD1 (6 bases). V was clipped by 6 bases and J by 4 bases, with 16 bases between them. From germline, CDR1 is MNHEY and CDR2 SMNVEV (reference sequence). The CDR3 length is 15 residues. The CDR3 DNA reads as TGTGCCAGCAGCCAATTACCTCAGGGGAATCAGCCCCAGCATTTT. As protein: CASSQLPQGNQPQHF.

The chain couples TRBV14 to TRBJ2-7; TRBD2 matches 8 bases. Germline V gene lookup returns CDR1 SGHDN and CDR2 FVKESK. The CDR3 contains 12 residues. With 5 bases clipped from V and 3 bases from J, the junction kept 0 bases outside the gene matches. The CDR3 spells CASSTSGYEQYV. The CDR3 bases are TGTGCCAGCAGCACTAGCGGCTACGAGCAGTACGTC.

The chain carries TRBV7-2 and TRBJ2-1, with TRBD1 matching over 7 bases. The germline V gene has CDR1 SGHTA and CDR2 FQGNSA. Trimming took 2 bases from V and 6 from J; bases not matched to a gene: 10. The length of the CDR3 is 16 residues. The DNA for the CDR3 is TGTGCCAGCAGCTTACAATCTGAGGGGGCAGCCAATGAGCAGTTCTTC. It yields the protein CASSLQSEGAANEQFF.

This sequence joins TRBV7-2 and TRBJ1-2; 8 positions agree with TRBD1. The CDR3 contains 14 residues. Germline CDR1 and CDR2: SGHTA and FQGNSA. J lost 4 bases, V lost 5 bases, and 6 bases had no gene match. CDR3 in amino acids: CASSRGQGAYGYTF. CDR3 in DNA: TGTGCCAGCAGCAGAGGACAGGGCGCCTATGGCTACACCTTC.

The genes are TRBV6-5 and TRBJ1-4; 8 bases line up with TRBD1. The CDR3 covers 14 residues. Trimming cost V 6 bases and J 7 bases; bases outside gene matches: 7. Germline V lookup: CDR1 MNHEY, CDR2 SVGAGI. CDR3 bases: TGTGCCAGCAGGCATCGGACAGGGATTGAAAAACTGTTTTTT. It codes for CASRHRTGIEKLFF.

V and J are TRBV7-9 and TRBJ2-1, with D possibly matching TRBD2 (5 bases). Germline V gives CDR1 SEHNR, CDR2 FQNEAQ (reference sequence). This CDR3 has 14 residues. The V gene lost 5 bases and the J gene lost 7 bases, with 15 bases spanning the gap. In nucleotides, the CDR3 is TGTGCCAGCAGCCCTCGTGGGGAGTTGAATGAGCAGTTCTTC. This translates into CASSPRGELNEQFF.

V gene TRBV18 combines with J gene TRBJ1-5; tentatively, D is TRBD1 (5 bases). The germline V gene has CDR1 KGHSH and CDR2 LQKENI. Trimming cost V 3 bases and J 3 bases, with 12 bases left between them. The CDR3 consists of 15 residues. CDR3 loop: CASSPVRQNNQPQHF. CDR3 coding DNA: TGTGCCAGCTCACCCGTTCGACAGAACAATCAGCCCCAGCATTTT. Complete variable domain (other parts from reference TRBV18 and TRBJ1-5): NAGVMQNPRHLVRRRGQEARLRCSPMKGHSHVYWYRQLPEEGLKFMVYLQKENIIDESGMPKERFSAEFPKEGPSILRIQQVVRGDSAAYFCASSPVRQNNQPQHFGDGTRLSIL.

The chain employs TRBV25-1 and TRBJ2-1, with TRBD1 as a possible D gene (7 bases). Germline values: CDR1 MGHDK, CDR2 SYGVNS. Trimming cost V 6 bases and J 9 bases, with 15 bases left between them. The CDR3 is 13 residues long. CDR3: CASRQGGNGEQFF. CDR3 sequence (DNA): TGTGCCAGCAGGCAGGGGGGCAACGGTGAGCAGTTCTTC.

This clone was counted a single time. The CDR3 is CASMVSGASQETQYF. As DNA, the CDR3 is TGCGCCAGCATGGTGAGCGGGGCCTCCCAAGAGACCCAGTACTTC. The chain uses TRBV5-1 and TRBJ2-5; 7 bases match TRBD2. Trimming cost V 6 bases and J 1 base; bases outside gene matches: 9. Per the germline V gene, CDR1 is SGHRS and CDR2 is YFSETQ. This CDR3 has 15 amino acids.

This clone appeared once. The chain recombines TRBV7-9 with TRBJ2-7, with TRBD2 matching over 15 bases. The CDR3 consists of 17 residues. V dropped 5 bases and J dropped 7; count of bases not matched to a gene: 12. The germline V gene has CDR1 SEHNR and CDR2 FQNEAQ (reference sequence). The CDR3 sequence is CASSPQGLAGGLGEQYF. CDR3 sequence (DNA): TGTGCCAGCAGCCCCCAGGGACTAGCGGGGGGCCTGGGGGAGCAGTACTTC.

The chain carries TRBV27 and TRBJ2-1; TRBD1 aligns across 8 bases. Trimming at V came to 3 bases and at J to 2 bases, leaving 3 bases not matched to a gene. Germline V gene sequence: CDR1 MNHEY, CDR2 SMNVEV (reference sequence). The CDR3 is 15 residues long. The CDR3 region is CASSFWTGTYNEQFF. For the CDR3, the DNA is TGTGCCAGCAGTTTTTGGACAGGGACCTACAATGAGCAGTTCTTC.